Presented here are 27 T cell receptor beta chains from one specimen sequenced in a study of read filtering for tumor transcriptome and immune sequencing. Molecular barcoded adaptors covering alpha/delta and beta/gamma chains were used on approximately 440 ng RNA. TCRdb ran MiXCR on the reads and lists one entry per CDR3 protein. The sample shows about 58,000 distinct CDR3 sequences, 10% to 15% of them seen only once. The sequencing sample was made of a population of CD138-negative cells sorted from bone marrow. These receptors all stem from a donor at least 40 years old with multiple myeloma.

A remark on this clonotype: A much larger clone differs from this one at a single base, so this may be a read error. The chain is built from TRBV3-1 and TRBJ2-2; D is unresolved. The length of the CDR3 is 13 residues. Germline V gene lookup returns CDR1 LGHDT and CDR2 YNNKEL (reference sequence). Written as DNA, the CDR3 is TGTGCCGGCAGGAGAACGAACACCGGGGAGCTGTTTTTT. Translated, it gives CAGRRTNTGELFF. The whole variable domain, remainder taken from reference TRBV3-1 and TRBJ2-2, is DTAVSQTPKYLVTQMGNDKSIKCEQNLGHDTMYWYKQDSKKFLKIMFSYNNKELIINETVPNRFSPKSPDKAHLNLHINSLELGDSAVYFCAGRRTNTGELFFGEGSRLTVL.

This clonotype was seen at least ten times. This chain uses TRBV29-1 with TRBJ1-1; D remains ambiguous. CDR3 length: 18 amino acids. The V end lost 0 bases, the J end lost 0 bases, and 20 bases lay between the germline ends. Germline loops: CDR1 SQVTM, CDR2 ANQGSEA. The CDR3 region is CSVEDRSEGLGLNTEAFF. In DNA form, the CDR3 reads TGCAGCGTTGAAGACCGGTCCGAAGGACTTGGACTGAACACTGAAGCTTTCTTT. The full variable domain, its missing parts supplied by reference TRBV29-1 and TRBJ1-1, is SAVISQKPSRDICQRGTSLTIQCQVDSQVTMMFWYRQQPGQSLTLIATANQGSEATYESGFVIDKFPISRPNLTFSTLTVSNMSPEDSSIYLCSVEDRSEGLGLNTEAFFGQGTRLTVV.

This clonotype occurred many times. The chain couples TRBV6-2 or TRBV6-3 to TRBJ2-3; D is perhaps TRBD2 (5 bases). Germline values: CDR1 MNHEY, CDR2 SVGEGT. CDR3 size: 18 residues. The V end was cut by 0 bases, the J end by 0 bases, with 16 bases between. The CDR3 DNA reads TGTGCCAGCAGTTACTCGAGTCGGTGGGGAGCTAGCACAGATACGCAGTATTTT. This sequence encodes CASSYSSRWGASTDTQYF.

This clonotype was recorded many times. Germline is not matched at one junction end, which may reflect a read error. The rearrangement links TRBV29-1 to TRBJ2-1; no definite D call. Germline V CDR1 and CDR2: SQVTM, ANQGSEA. The CDR3 runs to 9 residues. The chain's CDR3 is CSISQKWLF. CDR3 coding DNA: TGCAGCATTAGCCAGAAGTGGCTCTTC.

This clonotype was picked up many times. The V gene is TRBV29-1, the J gene TRBJ2-1; TRBD1 matches 12 bases. Trimming cost V 5 bases and J 6 bases; bases outside gene matches: 11. In germline, CDR1 is SQVTM, CDR2 ANQGSEA. This CDR3 region has 16 residues. CDR3 sequence: CSVTGTGGLKINEQFF. The CDR3 DNA is TGCAGCGTTACCGGGACAGGGGGCCTTAAGATCAATGAGCAGTTCTTC.

Points on this clonotype: A much larger clone lies one base from this, so it may be a read error. V gene TRBV5-8 combines with J gene TRBJ2-7, with no clear D. In germline, CDR1 is SGHTS, CDR2 YDEGEE. There are 17 residues in the CDR3. Between the trimmed V and J ends, which lost 0 bases and 1 base, there was a span of 17 bases. This CDR3 is CASSLVVRARVSYEQYF. In nucleotides, the CDR3 is TGTGCCAGCAGCTTGGTAGTTCGGGCAAGAGTGTCCTACGAGCAGTACTTC.

The CDR3 DNA reads as TGTGCCACCGAAGACCTGGACAGGAGACGTTACGAGCAGTACTTC. As protein: CATEDLDRRRYEQYF. The J gene is TRBJ2-7, the V gene TRBV28; 7 bases line up with TRBD1. The CDR3 runs 15 residues. Germline values: CDR1 MDHEN, CDR2 SYDVKM. The trim removed 10 bases at V and 4 bases at J, leaving 16 bases unmatched.

By share of the sample, this clonotype is medium-sized. V is TRBV19 and J is TRBJ2-1; the D gene is possibly TRBD2 (5 bases). This CDR3 is 15 amino acids long. The germline V gene has CDR1 LNHDA and CDR2 SQIVND (reference sequence). The V gene lost 5 bases and the J gene lost 4 bases, with 15 bases spanning the gap. For the CDR3, the DNA is TGTGCCAGTAGTGCCGCCGGGATGAAGTACAATGAGCAGTTCTTC. Its translation: CASSAAGMKYNEQFF.

This clonotype has ten or more counts. This chain joins TRBV2 and TRBJ1-1; D not resolved. V was shortened by 9 bases and J by 3 bases, with 14 bases between the two germline ends. This CDR3 spans 13 amino acids. The germline V gene encodes CDR1 SNHLY and CDR2 FYNNEI. The chain's CDR3 is CASLPDRDTEAFF. CDR3 DNA sequence: TGTGCCAGTTTACCCGATCGGGACACTGAAGCTTTCTTT.

This clonotype was counted ten times or more. The CDR3 region has the DNA TGCAGCGTTAGCGACAGGGAGAAAAACATTCAGTACTTC. It yields the protein CSVSDREKNIQYF. The chain recombines TRBV29-1 with TRBJ2-4; TRBD1 aligns across 7 bases. J gave up 4 bases and V 5 bases, and 5 bases lay outside the gene matches. The CDR3 consists of 13 residues. Looked up from germline, CDR1 is SQVTM and CDR2 is ANQGSEA. The whole variable domain, filled in from reference TRBV29-1 and TRBJ2-4, reads SAVISQKPSRDICQRGTSLTIQCQVDSQVTMMFWYRQQPGQSLTLIATANQGSEATYESGFVIDKFPISRPNLTFSTLTVSNMSPEDSSIYLCSVSDREKNIQYFGAGTRLSVL.

This clonotype was seen ten or more times. The rearrangement joins TRBV5-4 to TRBJ1-1, with D possibly TRBD1 on 5 matching bases. The germline V gene encodes CDR1 SGHNT and CDR2 YYREEE (reference sequence). This CDR3 is built from 17 residues. V dropped 5 bases and J dropped 1 base, with 21 bases sitting between them. CDR3 amino acids: CASSGGEQILRNTEAFF. CDR3 nucleotides: TGTGCCAGCAGTGGAGGGGAACAGATACTAAGGAACACTGAAGCTTTCTTT.

The sample holds many counts of this clonotype. The V call is TRBV5-1, the J call TRBJ1-1; D is undetermined. From germline, CDR1 is SGHRS and CDR2 YFSETQ. Trimming left V 0 bases short and J 2 bases short, with 8 bases between. The CDR3 covers 14 residues. CDR3 residues: CASSLAGPNTEAFF. CDR3 coding DNA: TGCGCCAGCAGCTTGGCCGGCCCTAACACTGAAGCTTTCTTT.

This clonotype was observed at least ten times. This sequence joins TRBV7-2 and TRBJ2-5; 11 bases agree with TRBD2. The germline gives CDR1 SGHTA, CDR2 FQGNSA. The CDR3 extends over 16 amino acids. Trimming cost V 3 bases and J 5 bases; bases outside gene matches: 8. CDR3 DNA: TGTGCCAGCAGCTTGAATAGCGGGGGGGTAGGGGAGACCCAGTACTTC. Residues: CASSLNSGGVGETQYF.

There are a few counts of this clonotype. This may arise from a read error, as a much more abundant clone is one base away. This rearrangement joins TRBV7-9 to TRBJ1-4, with D maybe TRBD1 (6 bases). From germline, CDR1 is SEHNR and CDR2 FQNEAQ (reference sequence). The CDR3 runs 14 residues. Written as DNA, the CDR3 is TGTGCCGGCAGCCCCGCTCAGGGGAGAGAAAAACTGTTTTTT. It specifies CAGSPAQGREKLFF.

This clonotype was picked up many times. CDR3 protein: CASSEGGYEQFF. Here the CDR3 DNA reads TGTGCCAGCAGTGAAGGGGGTTATGAGCAGTTCTTC. This sequence joins TRBV2 and TRBJ2-1; D gene ambiguous. The V gene lost 1 base and the J gene lost 8 bases, with 6 bases spanning the gap. CDR1 is SNHLY and CDR2 is FYNNEI in the germline V gene. CDR3 length equals 12 residues.

This clonotype was counted ten times or more. The chain combines TRBV29-1 with TRBJ2-1; 8 bases are a match to TRBD2. J was trimmed by 6 bases and V by 4 bases; bases with no gene match: 8. Germline V lookup: CDR1 SQVTM, CDR2 ANQGSEA. This CDR3 is 14 amino acids long. The CDR3 loop reads CSVVVSGKSNEQFF. The CDR3 DNA reads TGCAGCGTTGTGGTTAGCGGGAAAAGCAATGAGCAGTTCTTC.

In its sample, this clonotype was seen many times. The gene calls are TRBV7-6 and TRBJ1-1, with TRBD1 matching over 10 bases. CDR3 length: 16 amino acids. Germline assignment: CDR1 SGHVS and CDR2 FNYEAQ. Trimming removed 4 bases from V and 1 base from J; junction bases left unmatched: 6. The CDR3 DNA reads as TGTGCCAGCAGCTCCCGACAGGGGGCTACGAACACTGAAGCTTTCTTT. Translation gives CASSSRQGATNTEAFF.

This clonotype was seen only a few times. The rearrangement joins TRBV6-6 to TRBJ2-3, with 7 bases matching TRBD2. Germline-derived CDR1 and CDR2 are MNHNY and SVGAGI (reference sequence). V shed 8 bases and J 8 bases; nucleotides not matched to a gene: 10. There are 13 residues in the CDR3. CDR3 loop: CASANRDYPTQYF. In DNA form, the CDR3 reads TGTGCCAGCGCAAACCGGGACTACCCTACGCAGTATTTT.

This clonotype was observed a single time. The V call is TRBV5-4, the J call TRBJ2-5, with TRBD1 matching 8 bases. Per germline, CDR1 SGHNT and CDR2 YYREEE (reference sequence). The junction had 13 bases not matched to a gene; V was cut back by 0 bases and J by 6 bases. The CDR3 spans 17 residues. CDR3 in amino acids: CASSLAVSRGRDKTQYF. The CDR3 coding sequence is TGTGCCAGCAGCTTGGCCGTATCCAGGGGGCGCGATAAGACCCAGTACTTC.

Only a few counts were recorded for this clonotype. CDR3 region: CAISESRGRETQYF. The DNA for the CDR3 is TGTGCCATCAGTGAGTCGAGGGGGCGAGAGACCCAGTACTTC. This chain connects TRBV10-3 to TRBJ2-5; 7 bases fit TRBD1. From germline, CDR1 is ENHRY and CDR2 SYGVKD. The CDR3 totals 14 residues. The V gene end was trimmed by 0 bases and the J gene end by 4 bases; junction bases not matched to a gene: 2.

As for this clonotype: A read error may be the cause here, since a much bigger clone is one base away. V and J are TRBV6-5 and TRBJ2-5; a weak D match, TRBD2 (6 bases). The CDR3 runs to 16 residues. The V gene's germline CDR1 is MNHEY and CDR2 SVGAGI. Trimming left V 5 bases short and J 0 bases short, with 16 bases between. For the CDR3, the DNA is TGTGCCAGCAGTCCCGTCCCCGGGACTTACCAAGAGACCCAGTACTTC. Translation: CASSPVPGTYQETQYF.

V gene TRBV7-2 combines with J gene TRBJ2-7, with D perhaps TRBD1 (5 bases). Trimming stripped 2 bases from V and 6 bases from J, with 14 bases between. CDR1 is SGHTA, CDR2 FQGNSA, per germline. The CDR3 is made up of 14 amino acids. CDR3 loop: CASSLLGAKFEQYF. Written as DNA, the CDR3 is TGTGCCAGCAGCTTATTAGGGGCCAAGTTCGAGCAGTACTTC.

At least ten counts were recorded for this clonotype. CDR3 DNA sequence: TGTGCCAGCAGCTTTGGGAGCGGGCCAGATGGGCAGTTCTTC. Translating gives CASSFGSGPDGQFF. The chain employs TRBV11-1 and TRBJ2-1, with D possibly matching TRBD2 (6 bases). CDR3 length equals 14 residues. Germline loops: CDR1 SGHAT, CDR2 FQDESV (reference sequence). Trimming left V 3 bases short and J 12 bases short, with 18 bases between.

This clonotype was seen more than once but under ten times. The V gene is TRBV3-1, the J gene TRBJ2-7, with TRBD1 matching over 8 bases. After removal of 1 base from V and 1 base from J, the junction contained 3 bases not matched to a gene. This CDR3 has 15 residues. Germline CDR1 reads LGHDT; CDR2 reads YNNKEL (reference sequence). CDR3: CASSQGDRGSYEQYF. The DNA of the CDR3 is TGTGCCAGCAGCCAAGGAGACAGGGGATCCTACGAGCAGTACTTC.

As concerns this clonotype: Given a far larger clone just one base away, this is likely a sequencing read error. Here the CDR3 reads CAGSQTGGFPANQPQHF. The CDR3 DNA is TGTGCCGGCAGTCAAACGGGGGGATTCCCCGCCAATCAGCCCCAGCATTTT. V is TRBV6-1 and J is TRBJ1-5, with a possible D match to TRBD1 (5 bases). The CDR3 contains 17 residues. Germline CDR1 and CDR2: MNHNS and SASEGT.

This clonotype was counted many times. The gene calls are TRBV27 and TRBJ2-7; D is possibly TRBD2 (5 bases). CDR1 and CDR2 (germline): MNHEY, SMNVEV (reference sequence). The CDR3 has 10 residues. V lost 8 bases to trimming and J lost 6 bases, with 8 bases between them. CDR3: CASGRGEQYF. In nucleotides, the CDR3 is TGTGCCAGCGGTCGGGGCGAGCAGTACTTC.

This clonotype was found many times. The gene calls are TRBV2 and TRBJ2-1, with D tentatively TRBD1 or TRBD2 (5 bases each). V was cut by 6 bases and J by 15 bases, with 15 bases left in between. This CDR3 is built from 11 residues. Germline V gives CDR1 SNHLY, CDR2 FYNNEI. The CDR3 region is CASRDPGPGFF. As DNA, the CDR3 is TGTGCCAGCAGGGACCCGGGACCGGGGTTCTTC.